Sequencing of this TCR beta chain was carried out in a study of blood T cells in healthy people across ages. This clonotype appeared a few times. Germline CDR1 SGHVS, CDR2 FQNEAQ. V was clipped by 5 bases and J by 2 bases, with 21 bases between them. The CDR3 is made up of 17 amino acids. Sample-barcoded 5' priming and a J-beta primer mix drove a second PCR of 7 to 11 cycles. Researchers report that a template-switch adaptor with 12 random nucleotides tagged each cDNA molecule. TCRdb processed the 5' RACE reads anew with MiXCR; each CDR3 protein has one entry. Found here are 1.5 million to 2 million distinct CDR3 sequences, about 50% of them singletons; the top ten hold 2.1%. Each donor's blood draw was around 9.1 milliliters of peripheral blood.

The sequence was collected from a woman between 40 and 50 years old in good health. The sample comprised blood. This sequence joins TRBV7-8 and TRBJ2-5; the D gene is possibly TRBD1 (6 bases). The CDR3 region is CASSDTTRGAWQETQYF. CDR3 coding DNA: TGTGCCAGCAGCGACACAACCAGGGGAGCGTGGCAAGAGACCCAGTACTTC.